This TCR beta chain was sequenced during a study of CD8 T cells in ankylosing spondylitis (dated by TCRdb to 2015 to 2018). Context from the whole study: T cell receptor beta repertoires were profiled in healthy donors and ankylosing spondylitis patients so that disease-linked TCR variants could be found. In total, the full study cohort was made up of 108 healthy donors and about two dozen ankylosing spondylitis patients. Peripheral blood was sampled, and synovial fluid was also collected from ankylosing spondylitis patients.

General study outcomes and caveats: Blood from ankylosing spondylitis patients appeared to be characterized by a TCR beta motif made up of seven or eight highly homologous amino acid variants. Some of the motif variants had been reported before in the synovial fluid and blood of reactive arthritis patients, a finding that suggests common disease-initiation mechanisms. The disease-linked clones were reported as significantly enriched in matched synovial fluid samples from ankylosing spondylitis patients. The disease-linked clones showed a CD8+ phenotype and occurred at relatively low frequencies in peripheral blood.

Trimming removed 7 bases from V and 1 base from J, leaving 8 bases between the germline ends. The cysteine opens and the phenylalanine closes a CDR3 of 13 amino acids. The read is trimmed to its CDR3 DNA, 39 bases read in frame from base 1. The germline V gene supplies CDR1 MNHNS and CDR2 SASEGT. Sequencing used an Illumina HiSeq 2500. Quantitative 5'-RACE with molecular barcodes was used to prepare TCR beta libraries. In the paper's pipeline: A new computational method based on a probabilistic model of VDJ rearrangement was used to identify disease-linked TCR variants. TCRdb passed the public sequencing reads through fastp at Q25 and MiXCR, retaining productive beta sequences. Each CDR3 protein gets just one entry, which takes the most common genes and DNA from the rows behind it. TCRdb's processing, not the study's, gives the V and J calls here. This sample has approximately 440,000 distinct CDR3 sequences in its table, and about a sixth of those were observed once. Jointly, the top ten make up 0.95% to 1.1% of the sample.

In this sample, this clonotype turned up a few times. What antigen it recognizes has not been identified. It has no much larger one-base neighbor in the sample; base qualities were not kept. Sequenced input: blood, either unsorted or a sorted T cell fraction (not recorded which). The receptor chain draws on TRBV6-1 and TRBJ2-1, with the D segment identity uncertain. The sequence was collected from a male donor with ankylosing spondylitis. The CDR3 in this case is CASTSDSYNEQFF. The nucleotides read TGTGCCAGCACCAGCGATTCCTACAATGAGCAGTTCTTC.